Described below is a single TCR beta chain sequence and its context. Its cognate antigen is unknown. Sequenced by immunoSEQ multiplex PCR; TCRdb stores in-frame clones only, minus some. The sample holds 40,000 to 55,000 clones, around 93% seen once. The entry originates in a study of OX40 agonist ivuxolimab in advanced cancers. Study at large: At just under 85% male, the cohort had a mean age of approximately 60 years, ranging from 23 to 79. Therapy given before enrollment (anti-PD-1, anti-PD-L1 or anti-CTLA-4) was allowed, and 40% had some. Study outcomes and limitations: It was not determined which antigens were specifically recognized by the peripheral T cells that had undergone clonal expansion.

This CDR3 comprises 18 residues. The junction had 14 bases not matched to a gene; V was cut back by 5 bases and J by 3 bases. The germline V gene has CDR1 SGHTA and CDR2 FQGTGA. This sequence was found in an adult with an advanced solid tumor such as melanoma, head and neck, liver or kidney cancer. Sequenced here: CD4+ or CD8+ T cells sorted from blood, sampled in a trial of the OX40 agonist ivuxolimab. The chain carries TRBV7-3 and TRBJ2-3; 10 bases are a match to TRBD2. CDR3: CASSPLEGSGRATDTQYF. In nucleotides, the CDR3 is TGTGCCAGCAGCCCCCTCGAGGGAAGCGGGAGGGCAACAGATACGCAGTATTTT.